Following are 28 T cell receptor beta chains from one sample sequenced in a study of vaccination effects on CD4 cells after COVID-19. These receptors are not linked to any known antigen. The method was immunoSEQ multiplex PCR; TCRdb's version includes in-frame clones alone and lacks a portion of them. The sample has approximately 24,000 clones, around three quarters seen once. Within the ViraFEST assay, antigen-specific CD4+ T cells underwent expansion with viral peptide pools prior to sequencing. Once cultured for approximately ten days, the cells underwent separation to obtain CD4+ T cells. According to the study, vaccine recipients showed no prior SARS-CoV-2 infection and negative nucleocapsid antibodies. Material: CD4+ T cells from PBMCs cultured with HCoV-NL63 spike peptides, obtained before COVID-19 vaccination. These receptors came from a human donor who received a COVID-19 vaccine.

The genes are TRBV6-2 or TRBV6-3 and TRBJ2-3; 11 bases line up with TRBD2. The junction had 2 bases not matched to a gene; V was cut back by 1 base and J by 5 bases. The CDR3 has 15 amino acids. In germline, CDR1 is MNHEY, CDR2 SVGEGT. The CDR3 coding sequence is TGTGCCAGCAGTTACTACGGGACTAGCGGAGATACGCAGTATTTT. Its protein product is CASSYYGTSGDTQYF.

This chain connects TRBV19 to TRBJ2-5, with D perhaps assigned TRBD1 or TRBD2 (5 bases each). Trimming took 3 bases from V and 3 from J, leaving 14 bases between them. This CDR3 has 15 residues. The germline V gene has CDR1 LNHDA and CDR2 SQIVND (reference sequence). The CDR3, as DNA: TGTGCCAGTAGTATCACTGGCCAGGGAGAAGAGACCCAGTACTTC. Its protein is CASSITGQGEETQYF.

This clone has more than one count but fewer than ten. The rearrangement joins TRBV7-6 to TRBJ2-1; 11 bases agree with TRBD2. There are 17 residues in the CDR3. V gave up 5 bases and J gave up 6 bases; unmatched junction bases: 12. The germline V gene encodes CDR1 SGHVS and CDR2 FNYEAQ. Here the CDR3 DNA reads TGTGCCAGCAGCCCATACGAAACTAGCGGGAGTCGCAATGAGCAGTTCTTC. Encoded protein: CASSPYETSGSRNEQFF. The full variable domain, with the rest looked up from reference TRBV7-6 and TRBJ2-1, is GAGVSQSPRYKVTKRGQDVALRCDPISGHVSLYWYRQALGQGPEFLTYFNYEAQQDKSGLPNDRFSAERPEGSISTLTIQRTEQRDSAMYRCASSPYETSGSRNEQFFGPGTRLTVL.

This clone appeared a single time. The chain combines TRBV12-5 with TRBJ1-2; D remains ambiguous. The germline V and J ends were trimmed by 6 bases and 5 bases, with 13 bases remaining between them. This CDR3 is built from 13 residues. The germline V gene encodes CDR1 LGHNT and CDR2 FRNRAP. In nucleotides, the CDR3 is TGTGCTAGTGGGACACAAACCGATTATGGCTACACCTTC. As protein: CASGTQTDYGYTF.

This clone appeared a single time. This chain uses TRBV19 with TRBJ2-1, with D tentatively TRBD2 (5 bases). The CDR3 has 15 amino acids. Trimming pared 7 bases from V and 1 base from J, leaving 14 bases between. The germline V gene has CDR1 LNHDA and CDR2 SQIVND (reference sequence). DNA for the CDR3: TGTGCCAGTACTACGGAGGATCGTTCCTACAATGAGCAGTTCTTC. Encoded protein: CASTTEDRSYNEQFF.

In the case of this clone: The same CDR3 is also encoded by other DNA sequences in this sample. The chain couples TRBV5-1 to TRBJ2-1, with D unresolved. The germline V and J ends were trimmed by 2 bases and 7 bases, with 7 bases remaining between them. The CDR3 runs 12 residues. Germline CDR1 is SGHRS and CDR2 is YFSETQ. CDR3 DNA: TGCGCCAGCAGCTTAGAAGTAAATGAGCAGTTCTTC. Translating it yields CASSLEVNEQFF.

The CDR3 loop reads CAISESPEGYEQYF. CDR3 coding DNA: TGTGCCATCAGTGAGTCCCCAGAGGGGTACGAGCAGTACTTC. The V call is TRBV10-3, the J call TRBJ2-7, with D tentatively TRBD1 or TRBD2 (5 bases each). This CDR3 spans 14 amino acids. Trimming shortened V by 0 bases and J by 4 bases, and 10 bases separated the two germline ends. The germline CDR1 and CDR2 sequences are ENHRY and SYGVKD.

This clone is a singleton in its sample. The gene calls are TRBV6-5 and TRBJ1-1; weak D call: TRBD1 (5 bases). Germline values: CDR1 MNHEY, CDR2 SVGAGI. The CDR3 length is 15 residues. V was pared by 5 bases and J by 1 base, with 14 bases between. The CDR3 coding sequence is TGTGCCAGCAGTCACGGTGGGGCGGGGAACACTGAAGCTTTCTTT. Its translation: CASSHGGAGNTEAFF.

This chain links TRBV14 with TRBJ2-1, with TRBD2 identical over 8 bases. The CDR3 has 16 amino acids. Germline V lookup: CDR1 SGHDN, CDR2 FVKESK. After removal of 4 bases from V and 2 bases from J, the junction contained 7 bases not matched to a gene. As DNA, the CDR3 is TGTGCCAGCAGCCCAAATCCGGGACTAGCCTACAATGAGCAGTTCTTC. It yields the protein CASSPNPGLAYNEQFF.

This rearrangement joins TRBV14 to TRBJ1-2, with D tentatively TRBD1 (6 bases). V gave up 0 bases and J gave up 7 bases, with 12 bases separating them. Germline V CDR1 and CDR2: SGHDN, FVKESK. The CDR3 has 14 residues. CDR3 nucleotide sequence: TGTGCCAGCAGCCAAGATTGGGGGCCTGGTGGCTACACCTTC. As protein: CASSQDWGPGGYTF. The variable domain in full, with the rest retrieved from reference TRBV14 and TRBJ1-2, is EAGVTQFPSHSVIEKGQTVTLRCDPISGHDNLYWYRRVMGKEIKFLLHFVKESKQDESGMPNNRFLAERTGGTYSTLKVQPAELEDSGVYFCASSQDWGPGGYTFGSGTRLTVV.

The V and J genes are TRBV12-3 or TRBV12-4 and TRBJ1-2; tentative D call: TRBD1 (5 bases). V was shortened by 4 bases and J by 8 bases, with 14 bases between the two germline ends. This CDR3 comprises 13 residues. DNA for the CDR3: TGTGCCAGCAGTTCCGCCGCAGGGTACGGCTACACCTTC. Translation gives CASSSAAGYGYTF.

The rearrangement uses TRBV6-1 and TRBJ2-7; D could derive from TRBD1 or TRBD2 (5 bases each). The length of the CDR3 is 15 residues. CDR1 and CDR2 from the germline V gene are MNHNS and SASEGT. V was clipped by 1 base and J by 2 bases, with 12 bases between them. This chain's CDR3 is CASSEERGRAYEQYF. The CDR3 nucleotides read TGTGCCAGCAGTGAAGAGAGGGGACGGGCCTACGAGCAGTACTTC.

The CDR3 is CASSVSFSKNIQYF. DNA for the CDR3: TGCGCCAGCAGCGTCAGTTTTTCCAAAAACATTCAGTACTTC. The chain combines TRBV5-1 with TRBJ2-4; no clear D. Trimming removed 4 bases from V and 2 bases from J, with 10 bases in between. Germline-derived CDR1 and CDR2 are SGHRS and YFSETQ. This CDR3 is 14 amino acids long.

V usage is TRBV29-1 and J usage is TRBJ1-1; D is unresolved. The CDR3 contains 13 residues. CDR1 is SQVTM and CDR2 is ANQGSEA in the germline V gene. The V and J ends lost 7 bases and 4 bases respectively, with 16 bases between them. CDR3 coding DNA: TGCAGCGCCGCGCGGGCTTTGACCACTGAAGCTTTCTTT. Translating gives CSAARALTTEAFF.

This clone has only a few counts. V is TRBV6-1 and J is TRBJ2-6, with D unresolved. V lost 2 bases, J lost 2 bases, and 7 bases lay in between. Germline-derived CDR1 and CDR2 are MNHNS and SASEGT. The CDR3 runs 15 residues. Written as DNA, the CDR3 is TGTGCCAGCAGTGAACGATCAGCTGGGGCCAACGTCCTGACTTTC. It yields the protein CASSERSAGANVLTF.

The V and J genes are TRBV9 and TRBJ2-3; D may match TRBD1 or TRBD2 (6 bases each). V lost 4 bases and J lost 3, with 18 bases in between. The CDR3 contains 16 residues. Germline V CDR1 and CDR2: SGDLS, YYNGEE. CDR3: CASSWGQGSGTDTQYF. CDR3 bases: TGTGCCAGCAGCTGGGGGCAGGGGAGCGGGACAGATACGCAGTATTTT. Variable domain in full (rest from reference TRBV9 and TRBJ2-3): DSGVTQTPKHLITATGQRVTLRCSPRSGDLSVYWYQQSLDQGLQFLIQYYNGEERAKGNILERFSAQQFPDLHSELNLSSLELGDSALYFCASSWGQGSGTDTQYFGPGTRLTVL.

V usage is TRBV2 and J usage is TRBJ2-6; D is undetermined. V was trimmed by 8 bases and J by 2 bases, leaving 10 bases between them. From germline, CDR1 is SNHLY and CDR2 FYNNEI. The CDR3 loop spans 14 amino acids. CDR3: CASGSGTGANVLTF. CDR3 bases: TGTGCCAGCGGGTCAGGAACTGGGGCCAACGTCCTGACTTTC.

The V and J genes are TRBV2 and TRBJ1-5; D unresolved. Per germline, CDR1 SNHLY and CDR2 FYNNEI. There are 14 residues in the CDR3. V lost 6 bases and J 5 bases, leaving 14 bases between the germline ends. CDR3 region: CASRGGGTDQPQHF. The CDR3 DNA reads TGTGCCAGCAGAGGAGGCGGAACCGATCAGCCCCAGCATTTT.

V and J are TRBV19 and TRBJ2-1; 8 nucleotides line up with TRBD2. Germline lookup yields CDR1 LNHDA and CDR2 SQIVND (reference sequence). This CDR3 region has 18 residues. Losses at the gene ends were 3 bases for V and 6 bases for J; bases not matched to a gene: 16. CDR3 sequence (DNA): TGTGCCAGTAGTATTTTGCTAGCATCTAGCGGGCGGTCCAATGAGCAGTTCTTC. It codes for CASSILLASSGRSNEQFF.

V is TRBV5-1 and J is TRBJ2-1; 8 positions match TRBD1. This CDR3 region has 15 residues. Losses at the gene ends were 1 base for V and 6 bases for J; bases not matched to a gene: 6. CDR1 is SGHRS and CDR2 is YFSETQ in the germline V gene. CDR3 sequence (DNA): TGCGCCAGCAGCTTGAGACTAGACAGGGGCAATGAGCAGTTCTTC. This sequence encodes CASSLRLDRGNEQFF.

In its sample, this clone was seen a few times. J is TRBJ2-1 and V is TRBV10-2, with a possible D match to TRBD2 (6 bases). There are 17 residues in the CDR3. Deletions cut 7 bases from V and 9 bases from J, with 28 bases between. Per the germline V gene, CDR1 is WSHSY and CDR2 is SAAADI. The CDR3 sequence is CASIGMAKKQGGVEQFF. CDR3 DNA: TGCGCCAGCATCGGAATGGCCAAGAAGCAAGGAGGGGTTGAGCAGTTCTTC.

The DNA of the CDR3 is TGTGCCTGGAGTACGGGACCGTACACTGAAGCTTTCTTT. Protein product: CAWSTGPYTEAFF. V usage is TRBV30 and J usage is TRBJ1-1, with a tentative D call TRBD1 (5 bases). The germline V gene encodes CDR1 GTSNPN and CDR2 SVGIG (reference sequence). CDR3 length: 13 residues. With 2 bases removed from V and 3 bases from J, the gap between germline ends came to 10 bases.

The V and J genes are TRBV3-1 (or the pseudogene TRBV3-2) and TRBJ1-6; the D is unclear. The germline V gene encodes CDR1 LGHDT and CDR2 YNNKEL (reference sequence). The CDR3 sequence is 14 residues long. The V end lost 3 bases, the J end lost 10 bases, and 13 bases lay between the germline ends. CDR3 DNA sequence: TGTGCCAGCAGCCAGGGAGGAGGGAAATCACCCCTCCACTTT. It is translated as CASSQGGGKSPLHF.

The CDR3 coding sequence is TGTGCCAGCAGCTTACGGCTCATGAACACTGAAGCTTTCTTT. It encodes CASSLRLMNTEAFF. The J gene is TRBJ1-1, the V gene TRBV11-1; D is unresolved. Germline assignment: CDR1 SGHAT and CDR2 FQDESV (reference sequence). The CDR3 length is 14 residues. Trimming stripped 2 bases from V and 0 bases from J, with 7 bases between.

V and J are TRBV3-1 (or the pseudogene TRBV3-2) and TRBJ1-2; 10 nucleotides agree with TRBD1. The CDR3 covers 15 residues. CDR1 LGHDT and CDR2 YNNKEL come from the germline V gene (reference sequence). The J segment lost 8 bases and the V segment lost 3 bases, leaving 9 bases of the junction unmatched. The CDR3 here is CASSQGTGDISGYTF. The CDR3 region has the DNA TGTGCCAGCAGCCAGGGGACAGGGGACATTAGCGGCTACACCTTC.

The CDR3 DNA reads as TGTGCCAGCAGTCAGAGGGTCAACACTGAAGCTTTCTTT. Residues: CASSQRVNTEAFF. This chain uses TRBV12-3 or TRBV12-4 with TRBJ1-1; the D is unclear. V was shortened by 5 bases and J by 2 bases, with 9 bases between the two germline ends. CDR3 length equals 13 residues.

This clone was picked up a small number of times. This sequence joins TRBV4-1 and TRBJ2-7; D call uncertain. V was trimmed by 1 base and J by 0 bases, leaving 10 bases between them. CDR3 size: 15 residues. The germline V gene encodes CDR1 MGHRA and CDR2 YSYEKL. In DNA form, the CDR3 reads TGCGCCAGCAGCCAAGGGTTAGAGAGCTCCTACGAGCAGTACTTC. Protein product: CASSQGLESSYEQYF.

The chain links TRBV5-1 to TRBJ1-1; 8 bases fit TRBD1. CDR1 and CDR2 (germline): SGHRS, YFSETQ. Unmatched junction bases numbered 8, after V lost 5 bases and J lost 2 bases. The CDR3 spans 15 residues. CDR3 coding DNA: TGCGCCAGCAGGTCTCAGGGGGCCGGTAACACTGAAGCTTTCTTT. Translated: CASRSQGAGNTEAFF.